This T cell receptor beta chain was captured by sequencing in a study of post-analysis software for immune sequencing data (dated by TCRdb to the mid-2010s). About the investigation overall: Disease courses on record covered relapsing-remitting, secondary progressive and progressive-relapsing multiple sclerosis, though some patients had no subtype annotation. The multiple sclerosis patient repertoires were compared with 10 or so previously published healthy control repertoires from donors aged about 6 to 28 years. A subset of samples was prepared in parallel using single-end sample barcoding, then pooled and co-amplified after Illumina adapter ligation.

The paper's findings and limits, for the study overall: The control group was slightly older than the multiple sclerosis patient group. Direct clustering with F measure revealed strong co-clustering of samples prepared in the same batch, which led to a batch-effect correction. Significantly higher frequencies in patients than in controls were found for roughly 5 TRBV segments, including TRBV5-6, TRBV5-1 and TRBV20-1. Multiple sclerosis patients had significantly lower normalized Chao1 diversity than controls, a result that suggests substantial peripheral T-cell clonal expansion.

The CDR3 covers 12 residues, taking in both the cysteine and the phenylalanine. Of all the DNA, just the CDR3 is kept, 36 bases in frame from base 1. CDR1 and CDR2 were assigned from the germline V gene (reference sequence) as DFQATT and SNEGSKA. The V end loses 1 base and the J end loses 7 bases, and a stretch of 10 bases separates them. To prepare the library, PCR was applied. Data came from an Illumina HiSeq 2500. To reduce PCR and sequencing biases, unique molecular identifiers were incorporated into the TCR beta cDNA libraries. Around 500,000 cDNA molecules were obtained for every 1 to 10 million input T cells, so each molecule roughly corresponded to one T cell. The patient libraries were prepared and sequenced using the same protocol as the earlier healthy control dataset. Within a given batch, samples were prepared together, multiplexed and sequenced on the same HiSeq lane. The paper's data handling went like this. MIGEC handled the raw barcoded reads, throwing out single-read molecular identifier groups before consensus assembly and CDR3 extraction. Clonotype tables were post-analysed with VDJtools, and diversity was normalized by down-sampling all datasets to the smallest sample size. In repertoire overlap clustering, CDR3 amino acid sequences, but not nucleotide sequences, were matched to correct batch-related cross-sample contamination. TCRdb reworked the public reads: Q25 trimming with fastp, MiXCR clone assembly, productive beta chains retained. CDR3 protein duplicates are merged, each entry listing the most common genes and DNA. TCRdb, rather than the study authors, made the V and J calls. This sample comprises about 540,000 distinct CDR3 sequences, approximately 34% of them detected only once. Around 6.1% of the sample is held by the ten biggest clonotypes.

TCR beta repertoires were profiled from peripheral blood of roughly twelve young patients with multiple sclerosis to demonstrate the VDJtools post-analysis software. The multiple sclerosis patients were children and adolescents ranging in age from 6 to 15 years. Comment on this clonotype: Its antigen specificity is not known. Base qualities are not at hand, and no much larger clone is one base apart.

The rearrangement combines TRBV20-1 with TRBJ1-1, with the D gene not clear enough to name. The specimen was blood. The receptor was isolated from a girl aged 2 to 17 with multiple sclerosis. Here is the DNA: TGCAGTGCTAGAGGGGCGAACCTTGAAGCTTTCTTT. It codes for CSARGANLEAFF.